This is a list of T cell receptor beta chains from one sample in a study of vaccination and CD4 T cells after COVID-19. These receptors are not linked to any known antigen. One entry per CDR3 protein, called by TCRdb with MiXCR from the PCR reads. The table records approximately 15,000 distinct CDR3 sequences, about 60% of them present only once. The specimen was CD4+ T cells from blood, cultured in vitro. These receptors all come from a human donor who had recovered from COVID-19. Both conserved end residues are part of each CDR3.

>TRBJ1-2|TRBV5-1
CASSLGSGVYGYTF
>TRBJ1-2|TRBV5-4
CASRDSGTNYGYTF
>TRBJ1-6|TRBV7-9
CASSLEQPNSPLHF
>TRBJ2-3|TRBV7-9
CASSFGTTDTQYF
>TRBJ2-3|TRBV6-1
CASSLRGAPTDTQYF
>TRBJ2-5|TRBV20-1
CSAATSGTRETQYF
>TRBJ1-1|TRBV30
CAWIRDGQGAQAFF
>TRBJ1-1|TRBV20-1
CSALQFTTEAFF
>TRBJ2-3|TRBV20-1
CSASKREGRGSTDTQYF
>TRBJ2-5|TRBV10-2
CASSGTSGIGTQYF
>TRBJ1-2|TRBV7-2
CASIQDRGHNYGYTF
>TRBJ2-5|TRBV30
CAWSESAQYF
>TRBJ1-5|TRBV19
CASSIVRILSNQPQHF
>TRBJ1-5|TRBV12-3/TRBV12-4
CASSFNRRNQPQHF
>TRBJ2-5|TRBV20-1
CSASPSSETQYF
>TRBJ1-1|TRBV20-1
CSAPENTEAFF
>TRBJ1-1|TRBV6-2/TRBV6-3
CASSSFRTGGPEAFF
>TRBJ1-3|TRBV6-1
CASSEGGRRNTIYF
>TRBJ1-4|TRBV2
CASSSRGGNEKLFF
>TRBJ1-5|TRBV28
CASTEPGAGQPQHF
>TRBJ2-2|TRBV29-1
CSVEQGPLDGELFF
>TRBJ1-5|TRBV20-1
CSAGDTREFQPQHF
>TRBJ1-3|TRBV7-2
CASSLVGQLSGNTIYF
>TRBJ2-1|TRBV5-6
CASSGMTSGSYEQFF
>TRBJ2-5|TRBV20-1
CSASNTGPKGTQYF
>TRBJ1-6|TRBV28
CASSSPGTGERSPLHF
>TRBJ1-2|TRBV20-1
CSARPTGLVNGYTF
>TRBJ1-6|TRBV5-1
CASSPGDSSYNSPLHF
>TRBJ2-7|TRBV19
CATSGSVSEQYF
>TRBJ2-3|TRBV20-1
CSFGSSGGTDTQYF
>TRBJ2-1|TRBV7-2
CASSLIGTEGEQFF
>TRBJ1-6|TRBV6-1
CASNLDSSYNSPLHF
>TRBJ2-7|TRBV7-2
CASKDGQAQYEQYF
>TRBJ1-2|TRBV7-8
CASSLEGGRGLYGYTF
>TRBJ1-6|TRBV5-4
CASSLVGVGNSPLHF
>TRBJ2-7|TRBV7-8
CASSLYRVAWSYEQYF
>TRBJ1-1|TRBV27
CASSQGTGTEAFF
>TRBJ1-1|TRBV6-2/TRBV6-3
CASSSPRGIEAFF
>TRBJ2-3|TRBV11-2
CASSLGVKAGHTDTQYF
>TRBJ2-7|TRBV6-2/TRBV6-3
CASKKLNLAGEQYF
>TRBJ1-4|TRBV20-1
CSAHKRNEKLFF
>TRBJ1-5|TRBV19
CASKAGPYSNQPQHF
>TRBJ2-5|TRBV12-3/TRBV12-4
CASSLGPRGPQETQYF
>TRBJ1-2|TRBV11-2
CASSNTVTVYGYTF
>TRBJ2-2|TRBV11-2
CASSPFKGGETGELFF
>TRBJ1-5|TRBV7-9
CASSLGVSGQGHSEAQHF
>TRBJ2-7|TRBV23-1
CASSQSHRTAGGRDEQYF